This entry is about one T cell receptor beta chain. Its antigen specificity is not known. There are no base qualities to consult, and no much larger clone falls within one base. The entry originates in a study of cytomegalovirus exposure and HLA in healthy donors (dated by TCRdb to between 2016 and 2019). With regard to the full study: According to a later analysis, the roughly 130 validation repertoires were produced on the same platform as the 700 or so repertoires of the first cohort. The study was designed to test whether signatures of past pathogen exposure could be identified by cataloging public T cell receptors. In addition to the first cohort of about 650 subjects, a separate validation cohort of 100 to 150 different subjects was used. To predict cytomegalovirus infection status, the study brought together high-throughput TCR immunosequencing, statistical association of individual TCRs with disease status, and machine learning.

General findings and caveats noted by the study authors: A later analysis lacked HLA typing for the validation cohort, so it scored co-occurrence in that cohort across all 110 or so repertoires. The study listed 150 to 200 TCR beta chains as associated with cytomegalovirus. In vitro tests confirmed that three of the cytomegalovirus-associated TCR beta chains recognize cytomegalovirus antigens. The authors suggested that the approach could potentially be generalized to other disease states and immunological phenotypes. Most TCR sequences were seen in very few donors, while some public TCRs were found in many individuals. Subsequent analysis determined that TCRs grouped into clusters in the first cohort also showed a tendency toward co-occurrence across the 90 to 150 validation repertoires, and about 93% of cluster scores exceeded 0. Cytomegalovirus status was reported to be diagnosed by the classifier with high specificity and sensitivity in both the original and validation cohorts.

Donors formed part of the validation cohort, which comprised over a hundred subjects and was distinct from the first cohort of under 850 subjects. Library prep was done by the immunoSEQ multiplex PCR assay. As for how the authors treated the data: To diagnose cytomegalovirus status from the catalog of TCR beta chain sequences, a statistical classification framework was built. TCRdb obtained this table from immuneACCESS and retained in-frame rearrangements with V and J assigned. These tables miss some clones; where compared with another copy, unresolved V genes account for less than half of the shortfall, and the remainder is unexplained. V, J and clone size are those of that table, while D and trimming were read from the DNA. Here the sample has about 160,000 clones; 90% to 97% occur a single time. The ten largest clones add up to more than 0.7% of the sample. The clonotype was recovered from a woman between 18 and 29 years old in good health and CMV-seronegative. The sequencing input was PBMCs.

The DNA sequence is as follows: TGCGCCAGCAGCTTGGGGGGGACAGGGGGCTACGAGCAGTACTTC. It is translated as CASSLGGTGGYEQYF. The rearrangement combines TRBV5-1 with TRBJ2-7, with TRBD1 identical over 11 junction bases. V is trimmed back by 0 bases and J by 3 bases, and the junction contains 2 bases that no gene match accounts for. The CDR3 measures 15 amino acids from cysteine to phenylalanine. The retained sequence is limited to the CDR3, 45 bases, with the frame set at the first base. Looking up the germline V gene yields CDR1 SGHRS and CDR2 YFSETQ. The CDR3, completed at both ends by the reference TRBV5-1 and TRBJ2-7 genes, gives the full variable domain KAGVTQTPRYLIKTRGQQVTLSCSPISGHRSVSWYQQTPGQGLQFLFEYFSETQRNKGNFPGRFSGRQFSNSRSEMNVSTLELGDSALYLCASSLGGTGGYEQYFGPGTRLTVT.